The clone carrying this T cell receptor beta chain turned up a few times. These data originate in a study of T cell repertoires in cytomegalovirus infection. TCRdb fed the reads into MiXCR, producing one record per CDR3 protein. The table records around 440,000 distinct CDR3 sequences, roughly 10% of them present only once. CDR1 SGHDT and CDR2 YYEEEE come from the germline V gene. The CDR3 length is 14 residues. V was clipped by 5 bases and J by 8 bases, with 14 bases between them. The sequence derives from a human donor in good health (CMV status not recorded). Some clones in this sample may be carry-over from other donors' samples. This chain joins TRBV5-6 and TRBJ1-6; D unresolved. Input material: PBMCs. CDR3 amino acids: CASRSPRQDSPLHF. CDR3 nucleotide sequence: TGTGCCAGCAGGTCCCCCAGGCAGGATTCACCCCTCCACTTT.